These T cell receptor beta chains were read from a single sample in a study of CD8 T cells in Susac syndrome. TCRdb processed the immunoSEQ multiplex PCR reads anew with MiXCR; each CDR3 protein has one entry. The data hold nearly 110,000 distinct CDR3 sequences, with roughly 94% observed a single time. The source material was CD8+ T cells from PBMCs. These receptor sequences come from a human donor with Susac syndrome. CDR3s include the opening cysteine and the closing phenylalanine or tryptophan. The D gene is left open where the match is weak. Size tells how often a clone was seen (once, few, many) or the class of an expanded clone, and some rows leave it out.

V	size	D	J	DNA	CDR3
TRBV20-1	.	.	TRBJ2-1	TGCAGTGCTAGCGGCCACCGGGGCAATGAGCAGTTCTTC	CSASGHRGNEQFF
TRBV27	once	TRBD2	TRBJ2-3	TGTGCCAGCAGCTCGGGGGGGGCCCGAGATACGCAGTATTTT	CASSSGGARDTQYF
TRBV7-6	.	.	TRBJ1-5	TGTGCCAGCAGCTTAGCGCTATGGGTTCAGCCCCAGCATTTT	CASSLALWVQPQHF
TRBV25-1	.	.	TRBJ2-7	TGTGCCAGCAGTGGGGGGTTCCGGGACGAGCAGTACTTC	CASSGGFRDEQYF
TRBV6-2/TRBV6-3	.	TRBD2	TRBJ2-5	TGTGCCAGCAGTTGGGGGACTAGCGGGGCCCACGAGACCCAGTACTTC	CASSWGTSGAHETQYF
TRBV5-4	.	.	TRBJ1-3	TGTGCCAGCAGCACCGCAGGGGACCCTGGAAACACCATATATTTT	CASSTAGDPGNTIYF
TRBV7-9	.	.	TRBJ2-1	TGTGCCAGCAGCTTAGCTGACCTATACGGGGGCAATGAGCAGTTCTTC	CASSLADLYGGNEQFF
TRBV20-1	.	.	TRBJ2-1	TGCAGTGCTAGCGGGGGTTCCCTCAATGAGCAGTTCTTC	CSASGGSLNEQFF
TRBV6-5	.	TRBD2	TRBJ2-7	TGTGCCAGCAGTTTTGGGGGGGGGTACGAGCAGTACTTC	CASSFGGGYEQYF
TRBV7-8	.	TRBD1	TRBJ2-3	TGTGCCAGCAGCTCCGGACAGGCTCCCCCAGATACGCAGTATTTT	CASSSGQAPPDTQYF
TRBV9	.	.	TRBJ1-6	TGTGCCAGCAGCGCCGGTCAGAGCTCCTATAATTCACCCCTCCACTTT	CASSAGQSSYNSPLHF
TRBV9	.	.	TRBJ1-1	TGTGCCAGCAGCCTGTCCCGGGACGTGGTGAAGCTTTTCTTT	CASSLSRDVVKLFF
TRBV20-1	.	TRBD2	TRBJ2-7	TGCAGTGCCCGACAGCGGGGGGTACCGAACGAGCAGTACTTC	CSARQRGVPNEQYF
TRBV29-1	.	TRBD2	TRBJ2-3	TGCAGCGTTGGGCTAGCGGGGGCCACAGATACGCAGTATTTT	CSVGLAGATDTQYF
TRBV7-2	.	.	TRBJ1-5	TGTGCCAGCAGCTTAGTCGGGCAGTATAGCAATCAGCCCCAGCATTTT	CASSLVGQYSNQPQHF
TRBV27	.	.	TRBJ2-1	TGTGCCAGCAGTTTAGAGACAGATAACAATGAGCAGTTCTTC	CASSLETDNNEQFF
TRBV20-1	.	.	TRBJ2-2	TGCAGTGCTAGAGATAAGGGGGTCGGGGGCCCGTTCACCGGGGAGCTGTTTTTT	CSARDKGVGGPFTGELFF
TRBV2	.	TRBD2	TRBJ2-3	TGTGCCAGCAGTGACGGACTAGCGATCACAGATACGCAGTATTTT	CASSDGLAITDTQYF
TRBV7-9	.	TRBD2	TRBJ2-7	TGTGCCAGCAGCCCTCCCGTCGGGGGGTACGAGCAGTACTTC	CASSPPVGGYEQYF
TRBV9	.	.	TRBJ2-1	TGTGCCAGCAGCACATGGGACAATGAGCAGTTCTTC	CASSTWDNEQFF
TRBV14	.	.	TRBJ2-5	TGTGCCAGCAGCCAGGATGACAAGAGGGGAGAGACCCAGTACTTC	CASSQDDKRGETQYF
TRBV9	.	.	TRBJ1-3	TGTGCCAGCAGCGTAGTGGGCAGCTCTGGAAACACCATATATTTT	CASSVVGSSGNTIYF
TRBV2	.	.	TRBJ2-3	TGTGCCAGCACCCCGGACTACGCAGATACGCAGTATTTT	CASTPDYADTQYF
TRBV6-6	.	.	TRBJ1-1	TGTGCCAGCAGTTTCCCATTAGTGGCCAAGGACACTGAAGCTTTCTTT	CASSFPLVAKDTEAFF
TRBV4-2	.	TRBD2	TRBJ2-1	TGTGCCAGCAGCCTCCACGGGGGGAATGAGCAGTTCTTC	CASSLHGGNEQFF
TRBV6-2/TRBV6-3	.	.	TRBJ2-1	TGTGCCAGCAGCCCCGATGGGGCGTCCTACAATGAGCAGTTCTTC	CASSPDGASYNEQFF
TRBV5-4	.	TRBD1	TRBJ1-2	TGTGCCAGCAGCCAATCTACAGGGGAAGGCTACACCTTC	CASSQSTGEGYTF
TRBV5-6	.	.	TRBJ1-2	TGTGCCAGCAGCTTGGGGAGTCGCGGGCCTAACTATGGCTACACCTTC	CASSLGSRGPNYGYTF
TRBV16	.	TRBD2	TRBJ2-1	TGTGCCAGCAGCCAATCGCCCAGCGGGGTCAATGAGCAGTTCTTC	CASSQSPSGVNEQFF
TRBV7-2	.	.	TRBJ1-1	TGTGCCAGCAGCCCAGTAGGCGGGAAAGCGGACACTGAAGCTTTCTTT	CASSPVGGKADTEAFF
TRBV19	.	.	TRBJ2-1	TGTGCCAGCTCCCTCGGGGCTTACAATGAGCAGTTCTTC	CASSLGAYNEQFF
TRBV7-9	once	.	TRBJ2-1	TGTGCCAGCAGCTTAGCGGGGATATACAATGAGCAGTTCTTC	CASSLAGIYNEQFF
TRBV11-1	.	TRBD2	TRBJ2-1	TGTGCCAGCAGCTTAGCTCCTAGCGGGGACCCCTACAATGAGCAGTTCTTC	CASSLAPSGDPYNEQFF
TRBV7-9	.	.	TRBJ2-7	TGTGCCAGCAGCCTATGGAGTGGCGAGCAGTACTTC	CASSLWSGEQYF
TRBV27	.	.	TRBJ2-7	TGTGCCAGCAGTTTAGGGGCAGGGGCGGTGTACGAGCAGTACTTC	CASSLGAGAVYEQYF
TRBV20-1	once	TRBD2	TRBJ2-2	TGCAGTGCTAGGCCCTCTTTTCGAGCGGGAAAAACCGGGGAGCTGTTTTTT	CSARPSFRAGKTGELFF
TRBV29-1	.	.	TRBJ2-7	TGCAGCGTGGGGGACCGCTACGAGCAGTACTTC	CSVGDRYEQYF
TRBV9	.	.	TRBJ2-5	TGTGCCAGCAGCGGCGGAGGGGCCCAAGAGACCCAGTACTTC	CASSGGGAQETQYF
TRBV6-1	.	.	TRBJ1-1	TGTGCCAGCAGTCTTAACTGGGGGATAATGAACACTGAAGCTTTCTTT	CASSLNWGIMNTEAFF
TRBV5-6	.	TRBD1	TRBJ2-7	TGTGCCAGCAGCCGACAGGGAGCCCTTACCTACGAGCAGTACTTC	CASSRQGALTYEQYF
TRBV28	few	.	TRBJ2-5	TGTGCCAGCAGTTTGGCACCGATGTACCAAGAGACCCAGTACTTC	CASSLAPMYQETQYF
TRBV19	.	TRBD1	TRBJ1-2	TGTGCCAGTAGTTCAAGGACAGGGGACGGCTACACCTTC	CASSSRTGDGYTF
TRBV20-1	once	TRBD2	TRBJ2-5	TGCAGTGCTATAGGTAGCGGGGGGACGTACCAAGAGACCCAGTACTTC	CSAIGSGGTYQETQYF
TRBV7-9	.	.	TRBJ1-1	TGTGCCAGCCAGCCAGGACAGAACACTGAAGCTTTCTTT	CASQPGQNTEAFF
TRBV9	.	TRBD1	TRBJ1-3	TGTGCCAGCAGCGAAGGGGGCCGAGGAAACACCATATATTTT	CASSEGGRGNTIYF
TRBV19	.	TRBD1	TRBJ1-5	TGTGCCAGTAGTATCCCACGGGACAGGCCTGATCAGCCCCAGCATTTT	CASSIPRDRPDQPQHF
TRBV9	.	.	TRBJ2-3	TGTGCCAGCAGCGTAGAGGGGAAGGGTGCAGATACGCAGTATTTT	CASSVEGKGADTQYF
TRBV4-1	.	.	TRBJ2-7	TGCGCCAGCAGCCAAGGTCTTAGCTCCTACGAGCAGTACTTC	CASSQGLSSYEQYF
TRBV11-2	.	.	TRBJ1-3	TGTGCCAGCACCACCCGGGGGCAGGGAAACACCATATATTTT	CASTTRGQGNTIYF
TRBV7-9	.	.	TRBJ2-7	TGTGCCAGCAGCTGGGGGACCTACGAGCAGTACTTC	CASSWGTYEQYF
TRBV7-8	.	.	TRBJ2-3	TGTGCCAGCAGCTTAGTCCCGACAGTTTCGGATACGCAGTATTTT	CASSLVPTVSDTQYF
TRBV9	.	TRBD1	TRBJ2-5	TGTGCCAGCAGCCAAGACAGGGGCGCGAGGCAAGAGACCCAGTACTTC	CASSQDRGARQETQYF
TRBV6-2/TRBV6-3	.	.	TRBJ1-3	TGTGCCAGCAGTCCCCGACAGACCAGCTCTGGAAACACCATATATTTT	CASSPRQTSSGNTIYF
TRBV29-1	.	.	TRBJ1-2	TGCAGCGTTGAATCCCGGGATGGCTACACCTTC	CSVESRDGYTF
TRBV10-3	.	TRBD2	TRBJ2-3	TGTGCCATCTCCGAACGAAGCGGACTAGCCGGAGATACGCAGTATTTT	CAISERSGLAGDTQYF
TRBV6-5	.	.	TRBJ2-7	TGTGCCAGCAGTTCCGCGACGGTGGAGCAGTACTTC	CASSSATVEQYF
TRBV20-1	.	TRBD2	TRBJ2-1	TGCAGTGCAAGCGCGGGACTAGCGGGGCCCGGGGGTGAGCAGTTCTTC	CSASAGLAGPGGEQFF